The 18 T cell receptor beta chains presented below share a single source sample, sequenced in a study of cytomegalovirus exposure and HLA in healthy donors (dated by TCRdb to 2016 to 2017). The library was produced with the immunoSEQ multiplex PCR assay. A mixture of 60 forward primers for TCR Vbeta segments and 13 reverse primers for TCR Jbeta segments was used in the multiplex PCR. Imported from immuneACCESS, the table was reduced by TCRdb to in-frame sequences with V and J called. These copies leave out some clones; in studies compared against another copy, an unresolved V gene accounts for under half, and the cause of the remainder is not known. The sample profile shows 90,000 to 120,000 clones; roughly 80% of them were found once. The ten top clones hold approximately 2.2% of the sample. Sample: PBMCs. These receptors were taken from a man aged 30 to 45 in good health and CMV-seronegative.

This rearrangement joins TRBV4-2 to TRBJ2-7; TRBD2 might be the D (7 bases). This CDR3 has 16 amino acids. The germline CDR1 and CDR2 sequences are LGHNA and YNFKEQ. Deletions cut 4 bases from V and 0 bases from J, with 16 bases between. Written as DNA, the CDR3 is TGTGCCAGCAGCCCCCAACGGGGGGCTTCCTCCTACGAGCAGTACTTC. This codes for CASSPQRGASSYEQYF.

The chain is built from TRBV5-6 and TRBJ2-7, with D possibly TRBD2 on 5 matching bases. The CDR3 has 14 amino acids. V lost 4 bases to trimming and J lost 0 bases, with 11 bases between them. Germline V gene sequence: CDR1 SGHDT, CDR2 YYEEEE. The DNA of the CDR3 is TGTGCCAGCAGCAAGAGAGGGAACTCCTACGAGCAGTACTTC. Amino acid sequence: CASSKRGNSYEQYF.

This rearrangement joins TRBV29-1 to TRBJ2-3, with 11 bases identical to TRBD2. The germline CDR1 and CDR2 sequences are SQVTM and ANQGSEA. The J segment lost 4 bases and the V segment lost 6 bases, leaving 12 bases of the junction unmatched. This CDR3 spans 16 amino acids. CDR3 sequence: CSVGLLGLAEPDTQYF. The CDR3 DNA is TGCAGCGTGGGGCTGCTGGGACTAGCGGAGCCAGATACGCAGTATTTT.

This chain joins TRBV14 and TRBJ2-6, with D hard to call. Germline V lookup: CDR1 SGHDN, CDR2 FVKESK. CDR3 size: 16 residues. V shed 4 bases and J shed 0 bases, with 10 bases lying between them. The CDR3 DNA is TGTGCCAGCAGCCTATCTTTATACTCTGGGGCCAACGTCCTGACTTTC. Translated: CASSLSLYSGANVLTF.

This clone was detected a few times. The CDR3 DNA reads as TGTGCCAGCCGGGGGAAAACGCAGATTGGCGCGCAGTACTTC. Encoded protein: CASRGKTQIGAQYF. The chain links TRBV27 to TRBJ2-7, with a tentative D call TRBD2 (6 bases). CDR3 length: 14 residues. Germline-derived CDR1 and CDR2 are MNHEY and SMNVEV (reference sequence). The V end lost 8 bases, the J end lost 9 bases, and 23 bases lay between the germline ends.

This clone was observed once. V is TRBV5-1 and J is TRBJ1-1; D unresolved. Trimming shortened V by 0 bases and J by 11 bases, and 14 bases separated the two germline ends. Per germline, CDR1 SGHRS and CDR2 YFSETQ. This CDR3 is 13 amino acids long. Here the CDR3 DNA reads TGCGCCAGCAGCTTGGCGCCTAGTTCGTGGGCTTTCTTT. Residues: CASSLAPSSWAFF. Filled out from reference TRBV5-1 and TRBJ1-1, the complete variable domain reads KAGVTQTPRYLIKTRGQQVTLSCSPISGHRSVSWYQQTPGQGLQFLFEYFSETQRNKGNFPGRFSGRQFSNSRSEMNVSTLELGDSALYLCASSLAPSSWAFFGQGTRLTVV.

This clone was observed a handful of times. The rearrangement uses TRBV28 and TRBJ1-1; TRBD1 is a possible D gene (5 bases). The germline V gene encodes CDR1 MDHEN and CDR2 SYDVKM. CDR3 length: 15 amino acids. V was clipped by 6 bases and J by 3 bases, with 17 bases between them. CDR3 amino acids: CASSSHGGGDTEAFF. In DNA, the CDR3 is TGTGCCAGCAGCTCACATGGGGGGGGAGACACTGAAGCTTTCTTT.

This clone was observed a single time. The V and J genes are TRBV2 and TRBJ2-1, with D perhaps matching TRBD2 (7 bases). This CDR3 has 17 residues. CDR1 and CDR2 (germline): SNHLY, FYNNEI. V lost 3 bases to trimming and J lost 1 base, with 16 bases between them. The DNA for the CDR3 is TGTGCCAGCAGTGATGGGGGAGGGGGTAGGTCCTACAATGAGCAGTTCTTC. This gives the protein CASSDGGGGRSYNEQFF. The variable domain in full, completed from reference TRBV2 and TRBJ2-1, reads EPEVTQTPSHQVTQMGQEVILRCVPISNHLYFYWYRQILGQKVEFLVSFYNNEISEKSEIFDDQFSVERPDGSNFTLKIRSTKLEDSAMYFCASSDGGGGRSYNEQFFGPGTRLTVL.

This chain joins TRBV7-9 and TRBJ2-1, with TRBD2 matching 8 bases. CDR3 length equals 15 residues. Germline CDR1 is SEHNR and CDR2 is FQNEAQ (reference sequence). V lost 2 bases and J lost 10; bases outside the gene matches: 10. As DNA, the CDR3 is TGTGCCAGCAGCTTAACCAGCGGGAGTAAGGGGGAGCAGTTCTTC. It yields the protein CASSLTSGSKGEQFF.

V gene TRBV6-6 combines with J gene TRBJ1-4; 10 bases are shared with TRBD1. The CDR3 extends over 15 amino acids. J gave up 8 bases and V 5 bases, and 8 bases lay outside the gene matches. Germline loops: CDR1 MNHNY, CDR2 SVGAGI (reference sequence). CDR3 coding DNA: TGTGCCAGCAGTACACACCGGGACAGGGGAGAAAAACTGTTTTTT. Protein sequence: CASSTHRDRGEKLFF.

The chain joins TRBV7-3 to TRBJ2-3; no clear D gene. Germline assignment: CDR1 SGHTA and CDR2 FQGTGA. The CDR3 has 12 residues. Trimming took 5 bases from V and 6 from J, leaving 9 bases between them. The CDR3 region is CASSPVSDTQYF. CDR3 DNA: TGTGCCAGCAGCCCCGTCTCCGATACGCAGTATTTT.

J is TRBJ2-7 and V is TRBV11-2; 8 bases agree with TRBD2. The CDR3 runs to 14 residues. V shed 5 bases, J shed 3 bases, and the junction held 6 bases outside the gene matches. Germline lookup yields CDR1 SGHAT and CDR2 FQNNGV. CDR3: CASSKQRGSYEQYF. The CDR3, as DNA: TGTGCCAGCAGCAAACAGCGGGGGAGCTACGAGCAGTACTTC.

The rearrangement uses TRBV28 and TRBJ1-5; 7 bases match TRBD1. The CDR3 totals 16 residues. After removal of 8 bases from V and 4 bases from J, the junction contained 14 bases not matched to a gene. Looked up from germline, CDR1 is MDHEN and CDR2 is SYDVKM. The chain's CDR3 is CASAISRGRGNQPQHF. The CDR3 DNA reads TGTGCCAGCGCCATAAGCAGGGGCAGGGGGAATCAGCCCCAGCATTTT.

This clone was seen a few times. The chain employs TRBV28 and TRBJ1-2; maybe TRBD1 (5 bases). This CDR3 region has 15 residues. Germline V gene sequence: CDR1 MDHEN, CDR2 SYDVKM. V was clipped by 5 bases and J by 0 bases, with 13 bases between them. CDR3 bases: TGTGCCAGCAGTAAACCAGGGATTCCTAACTATGGCTACACCTTC. Residues: CASSKPGIPNYGYTF.

The chain is built from TRBV7-6 and TRBJ2-1; TRBD2 agrees at 9 bases. The CDR3 is 18 residues long. The germline gives CDR1 SGHVS, CDR2 FNYEAQ. With 1 base clipped from V and 5 bases from J, the junction kept 12 bases outside the gene matches. CDR3 DNA: TGTGCCAGCAGCTTAGGCCTAGCGGGAATCTGGGGCCACAATGAGCAGTTCTTC. It codes for CASSLGLAGIWGHNEQFF. The complete variable domain, with remaining parts taken from reference TRBV7-6 and TRBJ2-1, reads GAGVSQSPRYKVTKRGQDVALRCDPISGHVSLYWYRQALGQGPEFLTYFNYEAQQDKSGLPNDRFSAERPEGSISTLTIQRTEQRDSAMYRCASSLGLAGIWGHNEQFFGPGTRLTVL.

The V call is TRBV10-3, the J call TRBJ1-2; D may be TRBD1 (5 bases). V lost 0 bases, J lost 6 bases, and 11 bases lay in between. Germline V gene sequence: CDR1 ENHRY, CDR2 SYGVKD. The CDR3 is made up of 14 amino acids. CDR3 in amino acids: CAISESARVNGYTF. The CDR3 DNA sequence: TGTGCCATCAGTGAGTCGGCCAGGGTTAATGGCTACACCTTC.

This clone was seen a single time. The V gene is TRBV30, the J gene TRBJ2-5; 10 bases fit TRBD2. Trimming removed 0 bases from V and 4 bases from J; junction bases left unmatched: 2. The germline V gene has CDR1 GTSNPN and CDR2 SVGIG (reference sequence). This CDR3 has 14 residues. CDR3 sequence reads: CAWSVSGRGETQYF. The CDR3 coding sequence is TGTGCCTGGAGTGTAAGCGGGAGGGGAGAGACCCAGTACTTC. The variable domain in full, with the rest retrieved from reference TRBV30 and TRBJ2-5, is SQTIHQWPATLVQPVGSPLSLECTVEGTSNPNLYWYRQAAGRGLQLLFYSVGIGQISSEVPQNLSASRPQDRQFILSSKKLLLSDSGFYLCAWSVSGRGETQYFGPGTRLLVL.

The chain has TRBV9 and TRBJ2-3, with TRBD2 matching over 7 bases. Losses at the gene ends were 4 bases for V and 0 bases for J; bases not matched to a gene: 17. Germline lookup yields CDR1 SGDLS and CDR2 YYNGEE. This CDR3 has 19 residues. The CDR3 protein is CASSPQMAPAGTSTDTQYF. CDR3 sequence (DNA): TGTGCCAGCAGCCCCCAGATGGCCCCAGCGGGGACTAGCACAGATACGCAGTATTTT.